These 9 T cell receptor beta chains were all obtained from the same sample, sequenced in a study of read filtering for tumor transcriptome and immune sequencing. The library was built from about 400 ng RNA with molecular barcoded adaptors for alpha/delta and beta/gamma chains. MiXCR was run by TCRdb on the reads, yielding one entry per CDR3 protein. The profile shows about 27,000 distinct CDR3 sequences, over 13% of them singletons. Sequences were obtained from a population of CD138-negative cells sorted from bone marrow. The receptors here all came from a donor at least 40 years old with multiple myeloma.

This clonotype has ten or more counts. The CDR3 coding sequence is TGTGCCAGCAGTTTGGATGATGGCTACACCTTC. It codes for CASSLDDGYTF. The chain recombines TRBV28 with TRBJ1-2, with D uncertain. V was cut by 3 bases and J by 6 bases, with 5 bases left in between. The CDR3 has 11 residues. Germline-derived CDR1 and CDR2 are MDHEN and SYDVKM.

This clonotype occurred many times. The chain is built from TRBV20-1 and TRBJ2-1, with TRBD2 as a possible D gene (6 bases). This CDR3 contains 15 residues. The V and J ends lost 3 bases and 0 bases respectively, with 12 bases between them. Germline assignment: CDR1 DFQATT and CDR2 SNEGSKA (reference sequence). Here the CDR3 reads CSASRAGSSYNEQFF. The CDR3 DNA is TGCAGTGCTAGTCGGGCCGGGAGCTCCTACAATGAGCAGTTCTTC.

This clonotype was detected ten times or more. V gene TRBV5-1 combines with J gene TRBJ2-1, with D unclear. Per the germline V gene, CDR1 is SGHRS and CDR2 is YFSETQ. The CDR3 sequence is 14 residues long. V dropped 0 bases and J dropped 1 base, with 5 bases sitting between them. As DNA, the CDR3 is TGCGCCAGCAGCTTGGGACGGTCCTACAATGAGCAGTTCTTC. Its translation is CASSLGRSYNEQFF. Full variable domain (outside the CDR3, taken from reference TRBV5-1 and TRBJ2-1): KAGVTQTPRYLIKTRGQQVTLSCSPISGHRSVSWYQQTPGQGLQFLFEYFSETQRNKGNFPGRFSGRQFSNSRSEMNVSTLELGDSALYLCASSLGRSYNEQFFGPGTRLTVL.

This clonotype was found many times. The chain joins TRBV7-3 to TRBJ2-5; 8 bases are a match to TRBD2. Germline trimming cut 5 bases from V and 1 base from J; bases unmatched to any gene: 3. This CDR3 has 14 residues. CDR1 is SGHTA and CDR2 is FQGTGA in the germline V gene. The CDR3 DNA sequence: TGTGCCAGCAGCATAAGCGGGAGCCAAGAGACCCAGTACTTC. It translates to CASSISGSQETQYF.

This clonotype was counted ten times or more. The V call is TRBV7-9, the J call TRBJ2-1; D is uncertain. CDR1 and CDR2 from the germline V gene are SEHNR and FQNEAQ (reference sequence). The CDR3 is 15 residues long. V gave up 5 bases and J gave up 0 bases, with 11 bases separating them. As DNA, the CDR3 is TGTGCCAGCAGCCCTCAGCACCACTCCTACAATGAGCAGTTCTTC. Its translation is CASSPQHHSYNEQFF.

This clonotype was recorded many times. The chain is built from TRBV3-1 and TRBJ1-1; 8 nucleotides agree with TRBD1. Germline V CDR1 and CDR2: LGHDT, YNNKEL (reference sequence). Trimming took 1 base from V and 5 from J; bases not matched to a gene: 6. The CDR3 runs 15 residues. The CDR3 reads CASSQGLTGGTEAFF. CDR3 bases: TGTGCCAGCAGCCAAGGTCTCACAGGGGGGACTGAAGCTTTCTTT.

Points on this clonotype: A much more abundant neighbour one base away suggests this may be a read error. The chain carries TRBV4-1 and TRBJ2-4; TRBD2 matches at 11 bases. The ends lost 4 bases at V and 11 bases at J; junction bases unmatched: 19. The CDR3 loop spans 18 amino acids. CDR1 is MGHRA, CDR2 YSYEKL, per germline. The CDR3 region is CASSRTGLAERGRNVQYF. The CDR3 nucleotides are TGCGCCAGCAGCCGGACGGGACTAGCGGAACGAGGGAGGAACGTTCAGTACTTC.

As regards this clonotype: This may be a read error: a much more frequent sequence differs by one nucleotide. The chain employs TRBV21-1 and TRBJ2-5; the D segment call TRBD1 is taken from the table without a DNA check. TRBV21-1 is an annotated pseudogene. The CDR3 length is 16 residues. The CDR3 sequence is CASSKERTGEGETQYF. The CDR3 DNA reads TGTGCCAGCAGCAAGGAGAGGACAGGGGAGGGAGAGACCCAGTACTTC.

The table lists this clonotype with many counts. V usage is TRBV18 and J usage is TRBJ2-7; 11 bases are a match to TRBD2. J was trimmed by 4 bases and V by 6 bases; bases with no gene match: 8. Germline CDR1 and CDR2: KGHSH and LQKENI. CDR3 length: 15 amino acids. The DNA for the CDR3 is TGTGCCAGCTCTGTCACCGGGACTAGCGGATACGAGCAGTACTTC. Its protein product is CASSVTGTSGYEQYF. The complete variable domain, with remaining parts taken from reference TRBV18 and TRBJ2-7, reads NAGVMQNPRHLVRRRGQEARLRCSPMKGHSHVYWYRQLPEEGLKFMVYLQKENIIDESGMPKERFSAEFPKEGPSILRIQQVVRGDSAAYFCASSVTGTSGYEQYFGPGTRLTVT.